This T cell receptor beta chain was identified during a study of T cell responses to AZD1222 COVID-19 vaccine. At the level of the study: Second-dose intervals near 4 or 12 weeks were combined.

V lost 5 bases and J lost 7, with 12 bases in between. This CDR3 has 13 residues. This table comes from immunoSEQ multiplex PCR, and its TCRdb copy is limited to in-frame clones, with some not included. The profile covers 90,000 to 150,000 clones, with around 86% appearing a single time and about 1.2% taken by the ten largest. On this clone itself: Its antigen is not identified.

Study observations and caveats: The peak T cell response came first, and repertoires were sampled only after it. Across the whole spike, CD4 TCRs peaked at regions 160-218 and 743-854. Vaccination with two AZD1222 doses was followed by a rise in Spike-specific TCR breadth and depth.

The receptor comes from an adult in good health. Material: peripheral blood, obtained on day 0 of AZD1222 vaccination. The rearrangement links TRBV12-3 or TRBV12-4 to TRBJ1-5, with D possibly TRBD1 on 5 matching bases. CDR3 bases: TGTGCCAGCAGTCCCGGGACGGGACAGCCCCAGCATTTT. It translates to CASSPGTGQPQHF.